The source of this T cell receptor beta chain is a study of cytomegalovirus exposure and HLA in healthy donors. Study as a whole: According to later analysis, the same platform produced the 120 validation and 600 to 800 first-cohort repertoires. General study points: Cytomegalovirus status was reportedly diagnosed by the classifier with high specificity and sensitivity. The listing of 150 to 200 TCR beta chains classed them as cytomegalovirus-associated.

The CDR3 totals 14 residues. Deletions cut 9 bases from V and 5 bases from J, with 21 bases between. Looked up from germline, CDR1 is SGHNT and CDR2 is YYREEE (reference sequence). TCRdb's copy holds only in-frame clones and misses some; the assay was immunoSEQ multiplex PCR. Among 150,000 to 200,000 clones, about nine tenths were seen once, and the ten largest hold approximately 2.4%. This clone was seen more than once but under ten times. Its antigen is unidentified. The TCR originated in a man in his late teens or twenties in good health and CMV-seropositive. Sequences were obtained from PBMCs. V gene TRBV5-4 combines with J gene TRBJ2-7; tentatively, D is TRBD2 (6 bases). The CDR3 protein is CATQGRENRNEQYF. The CDR3 DNA follows: TGTGCCACCCAAGGTCGGGAGAATAGAAACGAGCAGTACTTC. Filled out from reference TRBV5-4 and TRBJ2-7, the complete variable domain reads ETGVTQSPTHLIKTRGQQVTLRCSSQSGHNTVSWYQQALGQGPQFIFQYYREEENGRGNFPPRFSGLQFPNYSSELNVNALELDDSALYLCATQGRENRNEQYFGPGTRLTVT.